What follows describes a single T cell receptor (beta chain). Antigen unknown. Documented treatment: approximately nine-day PBMC culture with coronavirus spike peptide pools or control peptides (ViraFEST assay). An Oncomine TCR Beta short-read assay was used to sequence the DNA from cultured CD4+ T cells. TCRdb recomputed calls from the PCR reads with MiXCR, one row per CDR3 protein. The sample has tens of thousands of distinct CDR3 sequences, 60% to 75% seen once. The data derive from a study of vaccination and CD4 T cells after COVID-19. As for the study in general: As control conditions, cultures were given either a CEFX pool serving as positive control, an HIV-1 Nef pool, or no peptide at all.

This CDR3 spans 17 amino acids. Sequencing was done on a sample of CD4+ T cells from blood, cultured in vitro. The sequence was obtained from a human donor who had recovered from COVID-19. The chain carries TRBV21-1 and TRBJ1-2; TRBD1 is taken as the D call from the table, unchecked against the DNA. TRBV21-1 is a recognized pseudogene. CDR3 coding DNA: TGTGCCAGCATCCGACCGGGACAGGGGGCGCGAGGTGTCAGCTACACCTTC. Its translation is CASIRPGQGARGVSYTF.